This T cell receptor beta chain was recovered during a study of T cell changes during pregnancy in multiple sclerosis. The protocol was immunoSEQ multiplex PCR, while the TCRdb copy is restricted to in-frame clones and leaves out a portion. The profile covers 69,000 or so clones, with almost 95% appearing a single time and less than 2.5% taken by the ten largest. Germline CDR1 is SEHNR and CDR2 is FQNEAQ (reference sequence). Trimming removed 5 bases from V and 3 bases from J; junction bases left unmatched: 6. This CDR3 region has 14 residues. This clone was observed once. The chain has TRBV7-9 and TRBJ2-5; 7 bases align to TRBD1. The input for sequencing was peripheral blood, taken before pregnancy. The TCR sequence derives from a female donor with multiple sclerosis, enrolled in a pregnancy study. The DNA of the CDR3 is TGTGCCAGCAGCGAAATAGGACAGGAAGAGACCCAGTACTTC. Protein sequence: CASSEIGQEETQYF.